Presented here are 21 T cell receptor beta chains from one specimen sequenced in a study of T cell responses to AZD1222 COVID-19 vaccine. Libraries were prepared by immunoSEQ multiplex PCR; TCRdb keeps only in-frame clonotypes and omits some of them. The top ten clones hold 8% to 9.5% of a sample with 85,000 to 95,000 clones, around 90% of them seen once. The source material was peripheral blood, sampled on day 0 of AZD1222 vaccination. Receptor source: an adult in good health.

This sequence joins TRBV3-1 (or the pseudogene TRBV3-2) and TRBJ2-7; D unresolved. CDR3 length equals 11 residues. Germline V gene data show CDR1 as LGHDT and CDR2 as YNNKEL (reference sequence). The V gene lost 3 bases and the J gene lost 4 bases, with 4 bases spanning the gap. The CDR3 nucleotides read TGTGCCAGCAGCCATCGGTACGAGCAGTACTTC. This sequence encodes CASSHRYEQYF.

This clone was detected only once. The V call is TRBV4-1, the J call TRBJ2-3; D perhaps matches TRBD1 (5 bases). The CDR3 totals 16 residues. Germline CDR1 MGHRA, CDR2 YSYEKL. Trimming stripped 1 base from V and 2 bases from J, with 13 bases between. The CDR3 region is CASSQARGNPTDTQYF. The CDR3 nucleotides are TGCGCCAGCAGCCAAGCTAGGGGCAACCCCACAGATACGCAGTATTTT.

The rearrangement uses TRBV7-9 and TRBJ2-3; 9 bases are shared with TRBD2. After removal of 4 bases from V and 5 bases from J, the junction contained 4 bases not matched to a gene. The CDR3 length is 14 residues. CDR1 and CDR2 from the germline V gene are SEHNR and FQNEAQ (reference sequence). DNA for the CDR3: TGTGCCAGCAGCTGGACTAGCGAAAGAGATACGCAGTATTTT. Translated, it gives CASSWTSERDTQYF.

The chain combines TRBV7-9 with TRBJ2-1; tentatively, D is TRBD1 (6 bases). Germline CDR1 SEHNR, CDR2 FQNEAQ (reference sequence). The V end was cut by 3 bases, the J end by 6 bases, with 12 bases between. CDR3 length: 14 amino acids. Written as DNA, the CDR3 is TGTGCCAGCAGCTTCATCACAGGGATCAATGAGCAGTTCTTC. Translated: CASSFITGINEQFF.

The CDR3 reads CASSDNPGQLTYEQYF. The CDR3 DNA sequence: TGTGCCAGCAGCGATAACCCGGGACAGCTTACCTACGAGCAGTACTTC. The rearrangement joins TRBV9 to TRBJ2-7; 7 positions agree with TRBD1. Germline-derived CDR1 and CDR2 are SGDLS and YYNGEE. Trimming took 3 bases from V and 2 from J; bases not matched to a gene: 11. The CDR3 consists of 16 residues.

The CDR3 bases are TGTGCCAGCAGTTACGACAGGCCGAGCGAGCAGTACTTC. The encoded protein is CASSYDRPSEQYF. V gene TRBV6-2 or TRBV6-3 combines with J gene TRBJ2-7; D may be TRBD1 (6 bases). The V gene's germline CDR1 is MNHEY and CDR2 SVGEGT. The V end lost 2 bases, the J end lost 6 bases, and 11 bases lay between the germline ends. This CDR3 has 13 amino acids.

This clone was recorded a few times. The chain joins TRBV19 to TRBJ1-5, with 7 bases aligning to TRBD1. Germline V gene sequence: CDR1 LNHDA, CDR2 SQIVND (reference sequence). Trimming removed 3 bases from V and 4 bases from J; junction bases left unmatched: 12. The length of the CDR3 is 17 residues. The CDR3 is CASSIRQGGSPNQPQHF. The CDR3 region has the DNA TGTGCCAGTAGTATTAGGCAGGGGGGATCCCCAAATCAGCCCCAGCATTTT.

This chain links TRBV14 with TRBJ2-6, with D hard to call. Trimming left V 4 bases short and J 2 bases short, with 9 bases between. CDR1 and CDR2 (germline): SGHDN, FVKESK. The CDR3 sequence is 15 residues long. This chain's CDR3 is CASSPPLAGANVLTF. CDR3 bases: TGTGCCAGCAGCCCCCCCTTAGCTGGGGCCAACGTCCTGACTTTC.

The rearrangement joins TRBV7-9 to TRBJ2-1; no clear D gene. Germline assignment: CDR1 SEHNR and CDR2 FQNEAQ (reference sequence). The CDR3 is 14 amino acids. V was shortened by 8 bases and J by 8 bases, with 19 bases between the two germline ends. CDR3 in amino acids: CASSYGRPVDEQFF. The CDR3 DNA is TGTGCCAGCTCCTACGGGCGCCCTGTAGATGAGCAGTTCTTC. Supplemented by reference TRBV7-9 and TRBJ2-1, the full variable domain reads DTGVSQNPRHKITKRGQNVTFRCDPISEHNRLYWYRQTLGQGPEFLTYFQNEAQLEKSRLLSDRFSAERPKGSFSTLEIQRTEQGDSAMYLCASSYGRPVDEQFFGPGTRLTVL.

The genes are TRBV5-6 and TRBJ1-2, with 10 bases lining up with TRBD1. This CDR3 is built from 15 residues. Per the germline V gene, CDR1 is SGHDT and CDR2 is YYEEEE. Losses at the gene ends were 4 bases for V and 8 bases for J; bases not matched to a gene: 11. The CDR3 here is CASSHEGQGSVGYTF. CDR3 bases: TGTGCCAGCAGCCACGAGGGACAGGGGAGTGTAGGCTACACCTTC.

The chain uses TRBV9 and TRBJ1-1; weak D call: TRBD1 (6 bases). Trimming stripped 4 bases from V and 5 bases from J, with 15 bases between. Germline CDR1 SGDLS, CDR2 YYNGEE. CDR3 length: 14 amino acids. The CDR3 reads CASSLVGGETEAFF. The CDR3 DNA is TGTGCCAGCAGCCTTGTAGGGGGGGAGACTGAAGCTTTCTTT.

The V and J genes are TRBV5-8 and TRBJ2-5, with D perhaps matching TRBD1 (6 bases). Trimming cost V 6 bases and J 3 bases, with 12 bases left between them. CDR1 SGHTS and CDR2 YDEGEE come from the germline V gene. This CDR3 is 13 amino acids long. In DNA form, the CDR3 reads TGTGCCAGCACTCCTGCAGGGGAAGAGACCCAGTACTTC. Its protein product is CASTPAGEETQYF.

The J gene is TRBJ2-3, the V gene TRBV6-4; 16 bases fit TRBD2. The CDR3 has 16 residues. The V gene's germline CDR1 is MRHNA and CDR2 SNTAGT. V lost 3 bases, J lost 4 bases, and 1 base stayed unmatched. The CDR3 sequence is CASSEGLAGGPDTQYF. The CDR3 coding sequence is TGTGCCAGCAGTGAGGGACTAGCGGGGGGGCCAGATACGCAGTATTTT.

The genes are TRBV2 and TRBJ2-7; TRBD1 matches at 9 bases. The junction had 2 bases not matched to a gene; V was cut back by 5 bases and J by 3 bases. Looked up from germline, CDR1 is SNHLY and CDR2 is FYNNEI. This CDR3 has 13 amino acids. The DNA of the CDR3 is TGTGCCAGCAGTCCGACAGGGGGCTACGAGCAGTACTTC. This encodes CASSPTGGYEQYF.

The sample holds a few counts of this clone. The rearrangement joins TRBV11-2 to TRBJ2-1; D might be TRBD2 (6 bases). Germline V gives CDR1 SGHAT, CDR2 FQNNGV. The CDR3 has 18 residues. The ends were cut back, 5 bases at V and 5 bases at J, with 25 bases in the middle. CDR3: CASSPPAWRDRGNNEQFF. In DNA form, the CDR3 reads TGTGCCAGCAGCCCCCCGGCATGGCGGGATCGCGGGAACAATGAGCAGTTCTTC.

The rearrangement uses TRBV6-5 and TRBJ2-5; 13 nucleotides agree with TRBD2. Germline values: CDR1 MNHEY, CDR2 SVGAGI. The CDR3 is 15 amino acids. V lost 0 bases and J lost 5; bases outside the gene matches: 0. The CDR3 reads CASSYSGLAGETQYF. The CDR3 nucleotides read TGTGCCAGCAGTTACTCGGGACTAGCGGGGGAGACCCAGTACTTC.

The V and J genes are TRBV7-8 and TRBJ1-2, with TRBD1 identical over 8 bases. The ends lost 4 bases at V and 2 bases at J; junction bases unmatched: 9. Germline V gives CDR1 SGHVS, CDR2 FQNEAQ. This CDR3 is 16 amino acids long. The CDR3 nucleotides read TGTGCCAGCAGCTCCCGAGGGACAGGAGACAACTATGGCTACACCTTC. Protein product: CASSSRGTGDNYGYTF.

This clone has a handful of counts. V usage is TRBV6-6 and J usage is TRBJ1-2; no firm D call. V was cut by 6 bases and J by 6 bases, with 14 bases left in between. Germline CDR1 MNHNY, CDR2 SVGAGI (reference sequence). This CDR3 contains 13 residues. DNA for the CDR3: TGTGCCAGCAGGGGGTTAGAGGGTCATGGCTACACCTTC. Protein sequence: CASRGLEGHGYTF.

The gene calls are TRBV6-5 and TRBJ1-6; D might be TRBD1 (5 bases). The V end lost 6 bases, the J end lost 9 bases, and 12 bases lay between the germline ends. Germline CDR1 and CDR2: MNHEY and SVGAGI. This CDR3 region has 13 residues. The CDR3 sequence is CASRGLLVSPLHF. CDR3 DNA sequence: TGTGCCAGCAGGGGGCTTTTAGTTTCACCCCTCCACTTT.

The rearrangement links TRBV7-9 to TRBJ1-6; 7 nucleotides line up with TRBD1. Germline V lookup: CDR1 SEHNR, CDR2 FQNEAQ (reference sequence). The CDR3 is 17 residues long. J gave up 4 bases and V 5 bases, and 11 bases lay outside the gene matches. For the CDR3, the DNA is TGTGCCAGCAGCGCAACTACAGGGACAGATTATAATTCACCCCTCCACTTT. Amino acids: CASSATTGTDYNSPLHF.

The rearrangement links TRBV11-1 to TRBJ2-1; D is unclear. The length of the CDR3 is 14 residues. V lost 3 bases to trimming and J lost 4 bases, with 10 bases between them. Germline CDR1 SGHAT, CDR2 FQDESV (reference sequence). CDR3 region: CASSFGDGYNEQFF. The CDR3 coding sequence is TGTGCCAGCAGCTTCGGTGACGGATACAATGAGCAGTTCTTC.